The clone carrying this T cell receptor (beta chain) showed up just a few times. No antigen is known for it. These data belong to a study of T cells in Graves' hyperthyroidism and ophthalmopathy. Study-level findings and limits: Separation of ophthalmopathy from stable hyperthyroidism was achieved by a 13 V-J model.

RNA transcripts provided the source from which TCR beta CDR3 regions were amplified. During a first-round RT-PCR of the TCR CDR3, the HTBI primer set was used. TCRdb analysed the multiplex PCR reads with MiXCR anew, one entry per CDR3 protein. This table has a few hundred thousand distinct CDR3 sequences, roughly 18% appearing once. From germline, CDR1 is SGHVS and CDR2 FNYEAQ. The V gene end was trimmed by 2 bases and the J gene end by 5 bases; junction bases not matched to a gene: 2. This CDR3 spans 14 amino acids. Source material: blood. The chain uses TRBV7-6 and TRBJ2-2; 7 bases fit TRBD1. This sequence originates from a middle-aged man with Graves' hyperthyroidism. CDR3 loop: CASSLQQGTGELFF. In DNA form, the CDR3 reads TGTGCCAGCAGCTTACAACAGGGGACCGGGGAGCTGTTTTTT. The whole variable domain, remainder taken from reference TRBV7-6 and TRBJ2-2, is GAGVSQSPRYKVTKRGQDVALRCDPISGHVSLYWYRQALGQGPEFLTYFNYEAQQDKSGLPNDRFSAERPEGSISTLTIQRTEQRDSAMYRCASSLQQGTGELFFGEGSRLTVL.